A selection of T cell receptor beta chains follows, all from one sample in a study of blood T cell repertoires in COVID-19. Repertoires were generated with immunoSEQ multiplex PCR, while TCRdb's copy carries only in-frame clones and drops some. Of 95,000 to 150,000 clones listed, about 90% are singletons. The material sequenced was peripheral blood. The receptors here all came from a woman aged 55 to 70 with COVID-19, enrolled during active disease. CDR3s include the opening cysteine and the closing phenylalanine or tryptophan. Each record gives: J gene, clone size, V gene, D gene, CDR3 protein, CDR3 DNA. The D gene is left open where the match is weak. Clone size is shown for a subset of rows, as once, few, many or a class of expanded clone.

j_call: TRBJ1-4; clone_size: -; v_call: TRBV6-5; d_call: -; cdr3_aa: CASSYLGQSNEKLFF; cdr3_nt: TGTGCCAGCAGTTATTTAGGACAGAGTAATGAAAAACTGTTTTTT
j_call: TRBJ2-1; clone_size: -; v_call: TRBV3-1/TRBV3-2; d_call: TRBD2; cdr3_aa: CASSLAGYNEQFF; cdr3_nt: TGTGCCAGCAGCCTAGCGGGATACAATGAGCAGTTCTTC
j_call: TRBJ2-1; clone_size: -; v_call: TRBV7-2; d_call: -; cdr3_aa: CASSAWPNNEQFF; cdr3_nt: TGTGCCAGCAGCGCCTGGCCAAACAATGAGCAGTTCTTC
j_call: TRBJ1-3; clone_size: -; v_call: TRBV7-9; d_call: TRBD1; cdr3_aa: CASSSQGGLSGNTIYF; cdr3_nt: TGTGCCAGCAGCTCCCAGGGGGGACTCTCTGGAAACACCATATATTTT
j_call: TRBJ1-6; clone_size: -; v_call: TRBV5-1; d_call: TRBD1; cdr3_aa: CASSLDGNRGGSPLHF; cdr3_nt: TGCGCCAGCAGCTTGGATGGGAACAGGGGTGGCTCACCCCTCCACTTT
j_call: TRBJ1-2; clone_size: -; v_call: TRBV9; d_call: TRBD1; cdr3_aa: CASSSKAGTGTNYGYTF; cdr3_nt: TGTGCCAGCAGCTCTAAAGCCGGGACAGGGACTAACTATGGCTACACCTTC
j_call: TRBJ2-5; clone_size: -; v_call: TRBV4-2; d_call: -; cdr3_aa: CASSQIGQKYQETQYF; cdr3_nt: TGTGCCAGCAGCCAAATAGGACAGAAGTACCAAGAGACCCAGTACTTC
j_call: TRBJ2-7; clone_size: -; v_call: TRBV5-4; d_call: TRBD2; cdr3_aa: CASSSAQRGESYEQYF; cdr3_nt: TGTGCCAGCAGCTCTGCCCAGCGGGGGGAGTCCTACGAGCAGTACTTC
j_call: TRBJ2-7; clone_size: -; v_call: TRBV5-5; d_call: TRBD2; cdr3_aa: CASSTGEGSYEQYF; cdr3_nt: TGTGCCAGCAGCACGGGGGAGGGGTCCTACGAGCAGTACTTC
j_call: TRBJ1-1; clone_size: once; v_call: TRBV7-6; d_call: -; cdr3_aa: CASSSQQGPLSEAFF; cdr3_nt: TGTGCCAGCAGCTCCCAACAGGGACCCCTGTCTGAAGCTTTCTTT
j_call: TRBJ2-3; clone_size: -; v_call: TRBV7-9; d_call: -; cdr3_aa: CASSNRRGSTDTQYF; cdr3_nt: TGTGCCAGCAGCAATAGGAGAGGGAGCACAGATACGCAGTATTTT
j_call: TRBJ2-1; clone_size: -; v_call: TRBV6-2/TRBV6-3; d_call: TRBD2; cdr3_aa: CASSYWGTTSNEQFF; cdr3_nt: TGTGCCAGCAGTTACTGGGGGACTACCTCCAATGAGCAGTTCTTC
j_call: TRBJ1-2; clone_size: -; v_call: TRBV7-9; d_call: -; cdr3_aa: CASSSQGIGYTF; cdr3_nt: TGTGCCAGCAGTAGTCAGGGGATAGGCTACACCTTC
j_call: TRBJ1-5; clone_size: -; v_call: TRBV5-5; d_call: -; cdr3_aa: CASSVTGIYQPQHF; cdr3_nt: TGTGCCAGCAGCGTAACAGGGATCTATCAGCCCCAGCATTTT
j_call: TRBJ2-5; clone_size: -; v_call: TRBV3-1/TRBV3-2; d_call: TRBD1; cdr3_aa: CASSQATGGGETQYF; cdr3_nt: TGTGCCAGCAGCCAGGCGACAGGGGGGGGAGAGACCCAGTACTTC
j_call: TRBJ1-2; clone_size: once; v_call: TRBV11-1; d_call: -; cdr3_aa: CASSLAGAGGYTF; cdr3_nt: TGTGCCAGCAGCTTAGCCGGGGCGGGAGGCTACACCTTC
j_call: TRBJ1-2; clone_size: -; v_call: TRBV30; d_call: -; cdr3_aa: CAWNSGADGYTF; cdr3_nt: TGTGCCTGGAACTCAGGGGCGGATGGCTACACCTTC
j_call: TRBJ1-3; clone_size: -; v_call: TRBV19; d_call: -; cdr3_aa: CASSLQGSSGNTIYF; cdr3_nt: TGTGCCAGTAGTCTACAGGGTTCCTCTGGAAACACCATATATTTT
j_call: TRBJ2-7; clone_size: few; v_call: TRBV3-1/TRBV3-2; d_call: TRBD1; cdr3_aa: CASSQRRQGNYEQYF; cdr3_nt: TGTGCCAGCAGCCAAAGGAGACAGGGTAACTACGAGCAGTACTTC
j_call: TRBJ2-1; clone_size: -; v_call: TRBV4-3; d_call: TRBD2; cdr3_aa: CASSQESASGGAGSYNEQFF; cdr3_nt: TGCGCCAGCAGCCAAGAGTCGGCTAGCGGGGGGGCCGGGTCATACAATGAGCAGTTCTTC
j_call: TRBJ2-3; clone_size: -; v_call: TRBV2; d_call: TRBD2; cdr3_aa: CASVLAGVTDTQYF; cdr3_nt: TGTGCCAGCGTCCTAGCGGGGGTGACAGATACGCAGTATTTT
j_call: TRBJ1-1; clone_size: -; v_call: TRBV6-5; d_call: -; cdr3_aa: CASSYSGRGYTEAFF; cdr3_nt: TGTGCCAGCAGTTACTCGGGGAGGGGGTACACTGAAGCTTTCTTT
j_call: TRBJ1-1; clone_size: -; v_call: TRBV19; d_call: TRBD1; cdr3_aa: CASSIFLTGTGELTEAFF; cdr3_nt: TGTGCCAGTAGTATATTTCTCACGGGGACAGGGGAGTTAACTGAAGCTTTCTTT
j_call: TRBJ1-1; clone_size: -; v_call: TRBV18; d_call: TRBD1; cdr3_aa: CASSPSRDRGGAEAFF; cdr3_nt: TGTGCCAGCTCACCGTCCCGGGACAGGGGAGGGGCTGAAGCTTTCTTT
j_call: TRBJ1-1; clone_size: -; v_call: TRBV9; d_call: -; cdr3_aa: CASSVVAENTEAFF; cdr3_nt: TGTGCCAGCAGCGTAGTGGCAGAGAACACTGAAGCTTTCTTT
j_call: TRBJ1-1; clone_size: -; v_call: TRBV27; d_call: -; cdr3_aa: CASSLRQENTEAFF; cdr3_nt: TGTGCCAGCAGTTTAAGACAGGAGAACACTGAAGCTTTCTTT
j_call: TRBJ2-1; clone_size: -; v_call: TRBV11-3; d_call: -; cdr3_aa: CASSLGPREQFF; cdr3_nt: TGTGCCAGCAGCTTAGGCCCCAGGGAGCAGTTCTTC
j_call: TRBJ1-1; clone_size: -; v_call: TRBV19; d_call: -; cdr3_aa: CASSLYQDTEAFF; cdr3_nt: TGTGCCAGTAGTCTATACCAGGACACTGAAGCTTTCTTT